Below, one TCR beta chain is given with its context. The data stem from a study of blood T cell repertoires in COVID-19. On the study more broadly: Spain, Italy and the United States supplied samples that represented acute and convalescent COVID-19. Sample material is recorded as cDNA or gDNA derived from T cells, B-cell-depleted T cells, or PBMCs.

Between the trimmed V and J ends, which lost 0 bases and 3 bases, there was a span of 6 bases. This CDR3 is 13 amino acids long. The germline gives CDR1 SGHKS, CDR2 YYEKEE (reference sequence). In the original workflow: Amplified reference gene primers provided the basis for estimating nucleated cell counts. Clones were sequenced by immunoSEQ multiplex PCR, and TCRdb holds only the in-frame ones, with some missing. Clone size and the V and J calls come from that table; the DNA yielded D and trimming. This table has approximately 110,000 clones, over 70% appearing once. This chain joins TRBV5-5 and TRBJ1-2; a weak D match, TRBD1 (6 bases). Sample: peripheral blood. The sequence was obtained from a human donor in a cohort sampled during active or convalescent COVID-19. The CDR3 is CASSLAGDYGYTF. CDR3 sequence (DNA): TGTGCCAGCAGCTTGGCAGGGGACTATGGCTACACCTTC.